Shown below are 8 T cell receptor beta chains from a single sample sequenced in a study of neurological immune-mediated disorders. TCRdb fed the 5' RACE reads into MiXCR, producing one record per CDR3 protein. The sample contains 30,000 or so distinct CDR3 sequences, about 15% of which appear only once. The sequenced sample was PBMCs. These TCRs come from a man in his 70s in good health.

This clonotype appeared many times. CDR3 in amino acids: CASSKKGGRVTGETQYF. The CDR3 nucleotides are TGTGCCAGCAGCAAAAAGGGTGGCAGGGTCACTGGAGAGACCCAGTACTTC. J is TRBJ2-5 and V is TRBV7-2, with a weak D call TRBD1 (5 bases). V lost 5 bases, J lost 4 bases, and 23 bases lay in between. CDR3 size: 17 residues. Germline V lookup: CDR1 SGHTA, CDR2 FQGNSA.

In this sample, this clonotype turned up many times. The chain couples TRBV20-1 to TRBJ2-3, with D maybe TRBD1 (5 bases). Trimming took off 7 bases at V and 4 bases at J, with 12 bases between the two ends. The length of the CDR3 is 12 residues. CDR1 is DFQATT, CDR2 SNEGSKA, per germline (reference sequence). CDR3 sequence (DNA): TGCAGTGTTCATCCAGGGCCAGATACGCAGTATTTT. Its translation is CSVHPGPDTQYF.

The table lists this clonotype with many counts. This chain uses TRBV20-1 with TRBJ2-7, with D perhaps TRBD1 (7 bases). CDR1 DFQATT and CDR2 SNEGSKA come from the germline V gene (reference sequence). CDR3 length: 15 amino acids. V lost 0 bases to trimming and J lost 2 bases, with 14 bases between them. The CDR3 region has the DNA TGCAGTGCTAGAGATCCAGGGGGGAAAGCCTACGAGCAGTACTTC. This sequence encodes CSARDPGGKAYEQYF.

V and J are TRBV2 and TRBJ2-6; D remains unclear. This CDR3 spans 14 amino acids. Trimming took off 6 bases at V and 5 bases at J, with 11 bases between the two ends. Germline lookup yields CDR1 SNHLY and CDR2 FYNNEI. This CDR3 reads CASSALTRANVLTF. The CDR3 DNA follows: TGTGCCAGCAGCGCACTCACTAGGGCCAACGTCCTGACTTTC.

By share of the sample, this clonotype is medium-sized. The rearrangement uses TRBV11-2 and TRBJ1-3, with D perhaps matching TRBD1 (5 bases). Germline assignment: CDR1 SGHAT and CDR2 FQNNGV. The V end was cut by 1 base, the J end by 0 bases, with 7 bases between. This CDR3 has 15 residues. CDR3 nucleotide sequence: TGTGCCAGCAGCTTAGGGGGCATCTCTGGAAACACCATATATTTT. It yields the protein CASSLGGISGNTIYF.

This clonotype came up many times. The V gene is TRBV5-5, the J gene TRBJ2-7; maybe TRBD2 (6 bases). Trimming took 3 bases from V and 0 from J, leaving 10 bases between them. The CDR3 has 14 residues. The V gene's germline CDR1 is SGHKS and CDR2 YYEKEE (reference sequence). The DNA of the CDR3 is TGTGCCAGCAGCTCTCGGGGGTCCTCCTACGAGCAGTACTTC. Protein product: CASSSRGSSYEQYF.

This clonotype was detected many times. The chain uses TRBV20-1 and TRBJ1-1; D perhaps matches TRBD1 (5 bases). The CDR3 is 17 residues long. Germline V gene data show CDR1 as DFQATT and CDR2 as SNEGSKA (reference sequence). Trimming took 2 bases from V and 5 from J, leaving 24 bases between them. CDR3 sequence (DNA): TGCAGTGCTAGACGGGGTGACAGATCAAACCGTTGGACTGAAGCTTTCTTT. Translating gives CSARRGDRSNRWTEAFF.

This clonotype has a count of ten or more. This chain joins TRBV3-1 and TRBJ1-6; D uncertain. Germline V gene sequence: CDR1 LGHDT, CDR2 YNNKEL (reference sequence). The CDR3 is 14 amino acids. Trimming took 0 bases from V and 6 from J, leaving 6 bases between them. In nucleotides, the CDR3 is TGTGCCAGCAGCCAAGATCCCGGTAATTCACCCCTCCACTTT. As protein: CASSQDPGNSPLHF.